The 32 T cell receptor beta chains below come from one sample, sequenced in a study of cytomegalovirus exposure and HLA in healthy donors. A multiplex PCR was run with 60 Vbeta primers and 13 Jbeta primers. Repertoires were generated with immunoSEQ multiplex PCR, while TCRdb's copy carries only in-frame clones and drops some. The sample includes approximately 140,000 clones, about 73% of them seen just once. What was sequenced was PBMCs. These receptors were collected from a human donor in good health.

The gene calls are TRBV5-8 and TRBJ2-2, with 8 bases lining up with TRBD1. Unmatched junction bases numbered 11, after V lost 4 bases and J lost 6 bases. This CDR3 spans 16 amino acids. Germline CDR1 is SGHTS and CDR2 is YDEGEE. The CDR3 here is CASSPTGDRWAGELFF. The CDR3 nucleotides read TGTGCCAGCAGCCCCACTGGGGACAGGTGGGCCGGGGAGCTGTTTTTT.

This rearrangement joins TRBV28 to TRBJ2-1, with D possibly TRBD2 on 5 matching bases. Germline CDR1 is MDHEN and CDR2 is SYDVKM. Trimming removed 5 bases at V and 2 bases at J, with 19 bases between. The CDR3 contains 17 residues. DNA of the CDR3: TGTGCCAGCAGTCCCCAAAGGGAGCCTAGCCCCTACAATGAGCAGTTCTTC. It yields the protein CASSPQREPSPYNEQFF. Drawing the rest from reference TRBV28 and TRBJ2-1, the complete variable domain is DVKVTQSSRYLVKRTGEKVFLECVQDMDHENMFWYRQDPGLGLRLIYFSYDVKMKEKGDIPEGYSVSREKKERFSLILESASTNQTSMYLCASSPQREPSPYNEQFFGPGTRLTVL.

Here the CDR3 DNA reads TGTGCCAGCAGCTTAGGAGGGTATGAAAAACTGTTTTTT. It translates to CASSLGGYEKLFF. This chain uses TRBV7-2 with TRBJ1-4; D is unclear. Germline assignment: CDR1 SGHTA and CDR2 FQGNSA. V lost 1 base and J lost 6, with 6 bases in between. The CDR3 is 13 residues long.

This chain uses TRBV4-1 with TRBJ2-2; D is perhaps TRBD2 (6 bases). Trimming left V 4 bases short and J 8 bases short, with 17 bases between. CDR1 and CDR2 from the germline V gene are MGHRA and YSYEKL. The length of the CDR3 is 15 residues. CDR3 nucleotide sequence: TGCGCCAGCAGCCTCGCTGCGGGGTTTGGGGGGGAGCTGTTTTTT. Translation: CASSLAAGFGGELFF.

This sequence joins TRBV27 and TRBJ1-6, with unresolved D. Germline assignment: CDR1 MNHEY and CDR2 SMNVEV (reference sequence). Trimming stripped 4 bases from V and 13 bases from J, with 11 bases between. CDR3 size: 12 residues. The CDR3 coding sequence is TGTGCCAGCAGTTCGCTCCGGAGGCCCCTCCACTTT. Amino acids: CASSSLRRPLHF.

The chain carries TRBV30 and TRBJ1-4, with TRBD1 as a possible D gene (6 bases). CDR3 length: 13 amino acids. V lost 4 bases and J 8 bases, leaving 14 bases between the germline ends. Looked up from germline, CDR1 is GTSNPN and CDR2 is SVGIG (reference sequence). The CDR3 loop reads CAWKLDRREKLFF. The CDR3 coding sequence is TGTGCCTGGAAGCTTGACAGGCGGGAAAAACTGTTTTTT.

CDR3 sequence (DNA): TGTGCCAGCAGCCCTAGCCGGGACAGGGGTCACACTGGCTACACCTTC. It yields the protein CASSPSRDRGHTGYTF. The chain carries TRBV11-3 and TRBJ1-2, with 10 nucleotides matching TRBD1. CDR3 size: 16 residues. J gave up 7 bases and V 5 bases, and 13 bases lay outside the gene matches. The germline CDR1 and CDR2 sequences are SGHNT and YENEEA.

The J gene is TRBJ2-5, the V gene TRBV7-6; TRBD2 matches at 10 bases. Germline loops: CDR1 SGHVS, CDR2 FNYEAQ. V trimming: 2 bases; J trimming: 3 bases; junction bases outside the gene matches: 6. This CDR3 region has 16 residues. The CDR3 sequence: CASSLYGLAVKETQYF. In DNA, the CDR3 is TGTGCCAGCAGCTTATACGGACTAGCGGTCAAAGAGACCCAGTACTTC.

J is TRBJ2-5 and V is TRBV7-2, with 11 bases matching TRBD2. This CDR3 region has 16 residues. Germline trimming cut 3 bases from V and 5 bases from J; bases unmatched to any gene: 8. Per the germline V gene, CDR1 is SGHTA and CDR2 is FQGNSA. The chain's CDR3 is CASSLMVAGGGETQYF. The CDR3 nucleotides are TGTGCCAGCAGCTTGATGGTAGCGGGAGGGGGGGAGACCCAGTACTTC.

This rearrangement joins TRBV7-6 to TRBJ1-6, with D tentatively TRBD1 (6 bases). The CDR3 sequence is 13 residues long. In germline, CDR1 is SGHVS, CDR2 FNYEAQ. The V end was cut by 3 bases, the J end by 8 bases, with 8 bases between. The CDR3 sequence: CASSLDSYSPLHF. CDR3 DNA: TGTGCCAGCAGCTTGGACAGTTATTCACCCCTCCACTTT.

This clone was counted between two and nine times. The rearrangement joins TRBV25-1 to TRBJ2-3, with a weak D call TRBD2 (5 bases). This CDR3 is built from 17 residues. Between the trimmed V and J ends, which lost 2 bases and 2 bases, there was a span of 17 bases. Germline V gene data show CDR1 as MGHDK and CDR2 as SYGVNS. CDR3 in DNA: TGTGCCAGCAGTGAACTCCGACTGTCTAGCTCCACAGATACGCAGTATTTT. Translating it yields CASSELRLSSSTDTQYF.

Remarks on this clone: The junction differs from germline at one of its ends, possibly a read error. The chain combines TRBV7-9 with TRBJ1-4; D unclear. The germline V gene encodes CDR1 SEHNR and CDR2 FQNEAQ (reference sequence). CDR3 length: 15 amino acids. CDR3 in amino acids: CSSSPRLSGNEKLFF. The CDR3 coding sequence is TGTTCCAGCAGCCCCCGACTTTCCGGTAATGAAAAACTGTTTTTT.

The chain carries TRBV7-8 and TRBJ2-3, with 7 positions matching TRBD2. Germline CDR1 is SGHVS and CDR2 is FQNEAQ. The CDR3 is made up of 16 amino acids. With V trimmed by 3 bases and J by 1 base, 7 bases remained unmatched. In DNA, the CDR3 is TGTGCCAGCAGCTTCCCCAAGCGGGGTCGCACAGATACGCAGTATTTT. It encodes CASSFPKRGRTDTQYF.

This clone was picked up a small number of times. The V and J genes are TRBV30 and TRBJ2-7; D not resolved. Germline values: CDR1 GTSNPN, CDR2 SVGIG (reference sequence). The CDR3 contains 12 residues. Trimming pared 3 bases from V and 0 bases from J, leaving 6 bases between. The CDR3 DNA reads as TGTGCCTGGAGGAGGATCTCCTACGAGCAGTACTTC. Translation: CAWRRISYEQYF.

The chain recombines TRBV9 with TRBJ2-3, with 9 bases identical to TRBD2. The CDR3 loop spans 16 amino acids. V lost 0 bases, J lost 5 bases, and 7 bases stayed unmatched. Germline CDR1 SGDLS, CDR2 YYNGEE. CDR3 amino acids: CASSVGDSGRRDTQYF. In nucleotides, the CDR3 is TGTGCCAGCAGCGTAGGGGATAGCGGGAGAAGAGATACGCAGTATTTT.

There are a few counts of this clone. V is TRBV13 and J is TRBJ2-4; 7 bases are shared with TRBD2. The CDR3 contains 15 residues. The ends lost 1 base at V and 4 bases at J; junction bases unmatched: 4. Germline V gene lookup returns CDR1 PRHDT and CDR2 FYEKMQ (reference sequence). The CDR3 spells CASSLVWGGKNIQYF. CDR3 nucleotide sequence: TGTGCCAGCAGCTTAGTATGGGGGGGAAAAAACATTCAGTACTTC.

The chain is built from TRBV27 and TRBJ1-1; the match to TRBD1 covers 7 bases. CDR3 length equals 14 residues. Germline CDR1 MNHEY, CDR2 SMNVEV (reference sequence). V lost 6 bases, J lost 6 bases, and 10 bases stayed unmatched. The CDR3 region is CASRLPGQSAEAFF. CDR3 nucleotide sequence: TGTGCCAGCAGGCTACCGGGACAGAGCGCTGAAGCTTTCTTT.

This chain uses TRBV7-2 with TRBJ2-7; weak D call: TRBD2 (7 bases). V was shortened by 5 bases and J by 3 bases, with 11 bases between the two germline ends. Germline V gene sequence: CDR1 SGHTA, CDR2 FQGNSA. The CDR3 contains 13 residues. The CDR3 region has the DNA TGTGCCAGCAGCCGGAGGGGGGGCTACGAGCAGTACTTC. It specifies CASSRRGGYEQYF. Drawing the rest from reference TRBV7-2 and TRBJ2-7, the complete variable domain is GAGVSQSPSNKVTEKGKDVELRCDPISGHTALYWYRQSLGQGLEFLIYFQGNSAPDKSGLPSDRFSAERTGGSVSTLTIQRTQQEDSAVYLCASSRRGGYEQYFGPGTRLTVT.

The chain's CDR3 is CASSERRVHEQYF. CDR3 bases: TGTGCCAGCAGTGAACGCAGGGTGCACGAGCAGTACTTC. The chain couples TRBV6-1 to TRBJ2-7; possibly TRBD1 for D (5 bases). Germline V CDR1 and CDR2: MNHNS, SASEGT. The CDR3 totals 13 residues. V was shortened by 2 bases and J by 5 bases, with 10 bases between the two germline ends.

The gene calls are TRBV6-5 and TRBJ1-1, with a weak D call TRBD1 (6 bases). The V gene's germline CDR1 is MNHEY and CDR2 SVGAGI. The CDR3 length is 13 residues. Trimming shortened V by 2 bases and J by 10 bases, and 14 bases separated the two germline ends. The CDR3 DNA is TGTGCCAGCAGTTACCCGGGGGGCAGACGAGCTTTCTTT. It codes for CASSYPGGRRAFF.

The CDR3 bases are TGTGCCAGCAGTCCAAGGGGTCAGCCCCAGCATTTT. Encoded protein: CASSPRGQPQHF. The rearrangement joins TRBV27 to TRBJ1-5; D perhaps matches TRBD1 (5 bases). CDR1 is MNHEY and CDR2 is SMNVEV in the germline V gene (reference sequence). The CDR3 totals 12 residues. Trimming cost V 5 bases and J 6 bases, with 8 bases left between them.

This rearrangement joins TRBV7-2 to TRBJ2-2; 16 bases align to TRBD2. Trimming removed 5 bases from V and 5 bases from J; junction bases left unmatched: 5. CDR1 is SGHTA and CDR2 is FQGNSA in the germline V gene. This CDR3 comprises 17 residues. The CDR3 DNA sequence: TGTGCCAGCAGCCTGGGACTAGCGGGAGGGAGGACCGGGGAGCTGTTTTTT. It codes for CASSLGLAGGRTGELFF. Together with reference TRBV7-2 and TRBJ2-2, the CDR3 gives the full variable domain: GAGVSQSPSNKVTEKGKDVELRCDPISGHTALYWYRQSLGQGLEFLIYFQGNSAPDKSGLPSDRFSAERTGGSVSTLTIQRTQQEDSAVYLCASSLGLAGGRTGELFFGEGSRLTVL.

The chain recombines TRBV2 with TRBJ2-2; TRBD1 is a possible D gene (6 bases). The CDR3 totals 15 residues. Germline V CDR1 and CDR2: SNHLY, FYNNEI. V was clipped by 7 bases and J by 0 bases, with 12 bases between them. The CDR3 DNA sequence: TGTGCCAGCAAGCCACAGGGCACGAACACCGGGGAGCTGTTTTTT. This sequence encodes CASKPQGTNTGELFF.

This chain uses TRBV28 with TRBJ1-2; D is perhaps TRBD1 (5 bases). Trimming pared 7 bases from V and 3 bases from J, leaving 24 bases between. The CDR3 length is 17 residues. Germline CDR1 is MDHEN and CDR2 is SYDVKM. The CDR3 spells CASTPRAGPELYYGYTF. CDR3 DNA: TGTGCCAGCACCCCTCGGGCAGGGCCCGAATTGTACTATGGCTACACCTTC.

The chain links TRBV11-2 to TRBJ2-7, with 10 bases aligning to TRBD2. CDR3 length: 16 residues. From germline, CDR1 is SGHAT and CDR2 FQNNGV. Trimming cost V 1 base and J 6 bases; bases outside gene matches: 9. The CDR3 coding sequence is TGTGCCAGCAGCTTAGTTACCAGCGGGGGGGCCGGCGAGCAGTACTTC. This gives the protein CASSLVTSGGAGEQYF.

J is TRBJ2-5 and V is TRBV5-1; D is ambiguous. This CDR3 contains 12 residues. V shed 0 bases and J shed 5 bases, with 5 bases lying between them. Germline CDR1 SGHRS, CDR2 YFSETQ. CDR3 protein: CASSLAFETQYF. The CDR3 region has the DNA TGCGCCAGCAGCTTGGCCTTTGAGACCCAGTACTTC.

The chain employs TRBV25-1 and TRBJ1-2, with 7 bases aligning to TRBD1. Germline V gives CDR1 MGHDK, CDR2 SYGVNS. After removal of 6 bases from V and 0 bases from J, the junction contained 1 base not matched to a gene. CDR3 length: 13 residues. CDR3 DNA sequence: TGTGCCAGCAGAACAGGGGCTAACTATGGCTACACCTTC. The encoded protein is CASRTGANYGYTF.

CDR3 DNA sequence: TGTGCCAGCGCACAGGGGCGGGGGGGATTTCCCACAGATACGCAGTATTTT. Encoded protein: CASAQGRGGFPTDTQYF. The rearrangement uses TRBV27 and TRBJ2-3; TRBD2 matches at 9 bases. Germline V gene sequence: CDR1 MNHEY, CDR2 SMNVEV (reference sequence). This CDR3 contains 17 residues. The junction had 14 bases not matched to a gene; V was cut back by 8 bases and J by 2 bases.

This rearrangement joins TRBV15 to TRBJ2-3; tentative D call: TRBD2 (5 bases). Trimming pared 0 bases from V and 2 bases from J, leaving 15 bases between. This CDR3 region has 17 residues. The germline V gene has CDR1 LNHNV and CDR2 YYDKDF (reference sequence). CDR3 nucleotides: TGTGCCACCAGCAGAGATCGGCCGGGGTTGGTCACAGATACGCAGTATTTT. This translates into CATSRDRPGLVTDTQYF.

The V and J genes are TRBV18 and TRBJ1-2, with a weak D call TRBD1 (5 bases). CDR3 length: 15 amino acids. V was pared by 3 bases and J by 4 bases, with 15 bases between. Per germline, CDR1 KGHSH and CDR2 LQKENI. Written as DNA, the CDR3 is TGTGCCAGCTCACCCAAAGGGGCGGCAGTCTATGGCTACACCTTC. It translates to CASSPKGAAVYGYTF.

In its sample, this clone was seen a few times. V and J are TRBV19 and TRBJ2-1; TRBD1 matches at 12 bases. Germline CDR1 is LNHDA and CDR2 is SQIVND (reference sequence). V shed 7 bases and J 7 bases; nucleotides not matched to a gene: 11. This CDR3 is built from 16 residues. The CDR3 reads CASTNMGTGGHNEQFF. In DNA form, the CDR3 reads TGTGCCAGTACCAATATGGGGACAGGGGGCCATAATGAGCAGTTCTTC.

The V gene is TRBV28, the J gene TRBJ2-2, with unresolved D. The CDR3 length is 15 residues. The germline V gene encodes CDR1 MDHEN and CDR2 SYDVKM. Trimming stripped 3 bases from V and 3 bases from J, with 11 bases between. CDR3 protein: CASSLIMSDTGELFF. CDR3 sequence (DNA): TGTGCCAGCAGTTTGATCATGTCAGACACCGGGGAGCTGTTTTTT.